This T cell receptor (beta chain) was sequenced in a study of blood T cell repertoires in COVID-19. Study overall: Material from acute and convalescent COVID-19 was sourced from the United States, Italy and Spain. PBMCs, B-cell-depleted T cells, or T cells were the source of the cDNA or gDNA that made up the material.

In the original workflow: Amplification with reference gene primers provided the estimates of nucleated cell counts. The method was immunoSEQ multiplex PCR; TCRdb's version includes in-frame clones alone and lacks a portion of them. V, J and clone size reflect that table, while D and trimming were determined from the DNA. The repertoire holds 150,000 to 200,000 clones, with 86% as singletons. The CDR3 contains 13 residues. Germline values: CDR1 GTSNPN, CDR2 SVGIG (reference sequence). V was cut by 0 bases and J by 6 bases, with 9 bases left in between. The V and J genes are TRBV30 and TRBJ1-5; D possibly corresponds to TRBD1 (6 bases). The TCR comes from a woman in her seventies with acute or convalescent COVID-19. The specimen sequenced was peripheral blood. The CDR3 DNA sequence: TGTGCCTGGAGTGTACAGGGTGGTCAGCCCCAGCATTTT. Translated: CAWSVQGGQPQHF.